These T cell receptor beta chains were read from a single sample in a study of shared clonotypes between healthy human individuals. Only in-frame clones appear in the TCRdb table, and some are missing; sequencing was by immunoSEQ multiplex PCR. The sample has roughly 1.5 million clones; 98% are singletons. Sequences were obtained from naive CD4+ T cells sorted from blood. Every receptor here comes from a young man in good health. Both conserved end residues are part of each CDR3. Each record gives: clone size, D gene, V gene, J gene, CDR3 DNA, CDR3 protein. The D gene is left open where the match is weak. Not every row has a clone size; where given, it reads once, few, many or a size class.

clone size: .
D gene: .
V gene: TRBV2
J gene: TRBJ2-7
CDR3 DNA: TGTGCCAGCAGTGGTTCGCGGGAGCAGTACTTC
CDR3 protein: CASSGSREQYF

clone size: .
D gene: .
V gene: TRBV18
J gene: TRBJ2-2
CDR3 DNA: TGTGCCAGCTCACCGATTGAAGGGGGGAACACCGGGGAGCTGTTTTTT
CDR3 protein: CASSPIEGGNTGELFF

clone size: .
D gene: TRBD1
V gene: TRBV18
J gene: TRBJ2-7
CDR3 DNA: TGTGCCAGCTCACCGGGACAGGGGGGTACCTACGAGCAGTACTTC
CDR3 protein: CASSPGQGGTYEQYF

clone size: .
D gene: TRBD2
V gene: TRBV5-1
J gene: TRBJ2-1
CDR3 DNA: TGCGCCAGCAGCACCAGGACTAGCGGGGGGAGCTCCTACAATGAGCAGTTCTTC
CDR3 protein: CASSTRTSGGSSYNEQFF

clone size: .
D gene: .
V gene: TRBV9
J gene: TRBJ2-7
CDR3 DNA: TGTGCCAGCAGCGTAGGTCATCTTAGCTACGAGCAGTACTTC
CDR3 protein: CASSVGHLSYEQYF

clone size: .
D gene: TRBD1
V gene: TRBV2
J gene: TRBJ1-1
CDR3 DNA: TGTGCCAGCCGATTACAGGGGGGAACTGAAGCTTTCTTT
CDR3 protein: CASRLQGGTEAFF

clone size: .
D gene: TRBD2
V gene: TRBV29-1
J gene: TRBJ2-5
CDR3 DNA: TGCAGCGTTGAAGACTCGTTCACTAGCGGGAGGGGTGGGACCCAGTACTTC
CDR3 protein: CSVEDSFTSGRGGTQYF

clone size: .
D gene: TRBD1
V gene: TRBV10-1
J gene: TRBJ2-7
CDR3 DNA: TGCGCCAGCAGTGAGTATCCGGACAGGGCCTACGAGCAGTACTTC
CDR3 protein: CASSEYPDRAYEQYF

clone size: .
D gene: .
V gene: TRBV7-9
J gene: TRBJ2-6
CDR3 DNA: TGTGCCAGCGACGTAAAGTCCCCTGGGGCCAACGTCCTGACTTTC
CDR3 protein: CASDVKSPGANVLTF

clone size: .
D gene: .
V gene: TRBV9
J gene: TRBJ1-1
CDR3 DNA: TGTGCCAGCAGCGTAGCTGGGAGGGTCCCGAACACTGAAGCTTTCTTT
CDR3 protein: CASSVAGRVPNTEAFF

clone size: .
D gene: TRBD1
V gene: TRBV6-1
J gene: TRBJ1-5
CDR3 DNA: TGTGCCAGCAGTTTACAGGGGTTCAATCAGCCCCAGCATTTT
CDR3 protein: CASSLQGFNQPQHF

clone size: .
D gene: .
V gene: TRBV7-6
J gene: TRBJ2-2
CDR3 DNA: TGTGCCAGCGCGGCAGCGAACACCGGGGAGCTGTTTTTT
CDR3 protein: CASAAANTGELFF

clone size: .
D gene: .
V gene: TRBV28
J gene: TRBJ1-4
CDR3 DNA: TGTGCCAGCAGTTTATGGGCCGGGTCAACTAATGAAAAACTGTTTTTT
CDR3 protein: CASSLWAGSTNEKLFF

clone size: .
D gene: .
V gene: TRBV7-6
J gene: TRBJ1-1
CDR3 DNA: TGTGCCAGCAGCCCCAAATCGAACACTGAAGCTTTCTTT
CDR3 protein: CASSPKSNTEAFF

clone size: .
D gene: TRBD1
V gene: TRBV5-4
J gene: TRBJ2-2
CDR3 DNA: TGTGCCAGCAGCCCGGGACAGCGCCGCACCGGGGAGCTGTTTTTT
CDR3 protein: CASSPGQRRTGELFF

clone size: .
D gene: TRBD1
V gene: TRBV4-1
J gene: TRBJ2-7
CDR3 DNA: TGCGCCAGCAGCCGGGACAGGATCACATACGAGCAGTACTTC
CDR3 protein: CASSRDRITYEQYF

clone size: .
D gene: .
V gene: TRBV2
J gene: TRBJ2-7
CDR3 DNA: TGTGCCAGCAGCTCTCGGGGGCTCGAGCAGTACTTC
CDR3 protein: CASSSRGLEQYF

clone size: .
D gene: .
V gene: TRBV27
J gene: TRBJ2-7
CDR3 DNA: TGTGCCAGCAGTTTTTTGATAACAGGGCTAATCTACGAGCAGTACTTC
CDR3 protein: CASSFLITGLIYEQYF

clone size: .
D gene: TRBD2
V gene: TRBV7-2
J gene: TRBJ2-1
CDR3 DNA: TGTGCCAGCAGCTTACAGGCTAGCGGGAGCTTTGAGCAGTTCTTC
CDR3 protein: CASSLQASGSFEQFF

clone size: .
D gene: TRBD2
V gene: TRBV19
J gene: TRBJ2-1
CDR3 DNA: TGTGCCAGTAGTATAGAAGGGACTAGCGGGAGGTGGAGCTCCTACAATGAGCAGTTCTTC
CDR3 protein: CASSIEGTSGRWSSYNEQFF

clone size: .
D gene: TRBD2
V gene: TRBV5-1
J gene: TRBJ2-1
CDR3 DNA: TGCGCCAGCAGGATCACTAGCGGGATCAATGAGCAGTTCTTC
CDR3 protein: CASRITSGINEQFF

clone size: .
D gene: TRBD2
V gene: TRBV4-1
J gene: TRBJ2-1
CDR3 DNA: TGCGCCAGCAGCCAAGAGCAGGCCGGACTAGCGGGAGTAACGAATGAGCAGTTCTTC
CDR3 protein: CASSQEQAGLAGVTNEQFF

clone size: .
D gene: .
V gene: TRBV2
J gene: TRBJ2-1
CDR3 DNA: TGTGCCAGCAGTCCTACAATCGGCAGGGATGAGCAGTTCTTC
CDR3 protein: CASSPTIGRDEQFF

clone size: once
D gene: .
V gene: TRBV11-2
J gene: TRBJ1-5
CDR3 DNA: TGTGCCAGCAGCAACCAGGGTAATCAGCCCCAGCATTTT
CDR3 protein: CASSNQGNQPQHF

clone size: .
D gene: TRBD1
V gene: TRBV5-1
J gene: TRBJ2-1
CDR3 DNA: TGCGCCAGCAGCTTGATTCCGGGACAGAACAATGAGCAGTTCTTC
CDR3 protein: CASSLIPGQNNEQFF

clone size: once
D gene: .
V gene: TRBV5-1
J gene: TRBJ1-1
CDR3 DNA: TGCGCCAGCAGCCCCCAAGGGGGCACTGAAGCTTTCTTT
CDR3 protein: CASSPQGGTEAFF

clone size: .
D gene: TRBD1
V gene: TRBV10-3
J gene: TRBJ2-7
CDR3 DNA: TGTGCCATCAGCACCGGGACAGGGATCTACGAGCAGTACTTC
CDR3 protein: CAISTGTGIYEQYF

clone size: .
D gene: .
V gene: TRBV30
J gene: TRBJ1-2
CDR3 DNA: TGTGCCTGGATAGGGGGGCTCGGCTATGGCTACACCTTC
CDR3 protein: CAWIGGLGYGYTF

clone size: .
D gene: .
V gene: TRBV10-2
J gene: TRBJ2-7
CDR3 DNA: TGCGCCAGCAGTGATGAGGCTAAATCCTCCTACGAGCAGTACTTC
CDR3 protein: CASSDEAKSSYEQYF

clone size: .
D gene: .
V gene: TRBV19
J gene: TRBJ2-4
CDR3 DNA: TGTGCCAGTAGTATTGGGGGGACGGCCAAAAACATTCAGTACTTC
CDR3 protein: CASSIGGTAKNIQYF

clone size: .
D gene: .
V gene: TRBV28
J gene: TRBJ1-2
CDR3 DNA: TGTGCCAGCAGCCCAGGAGTGCTCTATGGCTACACCTTC
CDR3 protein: CASSPGVLYGYTF

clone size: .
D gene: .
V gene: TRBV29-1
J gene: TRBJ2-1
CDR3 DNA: TGCAGCGTTGAAGTCCTCTGGGGATTCTCCTACAATGAGCAGTTCTTC
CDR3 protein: CSVEVLWGFSYNEQFF

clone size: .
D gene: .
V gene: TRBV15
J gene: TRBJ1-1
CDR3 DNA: TGTGCCACCGGGCTAGGTGGGTGGACTGAAGCTTTCTTT
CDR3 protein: CATGLGGWTEAFF

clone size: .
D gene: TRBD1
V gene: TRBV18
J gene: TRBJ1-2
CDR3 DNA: TGTGCCAGCTCATCTCTCGGACAGGGGACCTATGGCTACACCTTC
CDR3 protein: CASSSLGQGTYGYTF

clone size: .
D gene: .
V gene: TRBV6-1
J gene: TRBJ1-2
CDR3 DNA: TGTGCCAGCAGTGATTATAACTATGGCTACACCTTC
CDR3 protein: CASSDYNYGYTF

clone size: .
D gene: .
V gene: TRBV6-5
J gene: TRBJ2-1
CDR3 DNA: TGTGCCAGCAGTTATGGAGGGTTAAGGCAGTTCTTC
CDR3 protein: CASSYGGLRQFF

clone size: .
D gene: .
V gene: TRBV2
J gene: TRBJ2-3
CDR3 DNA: TGTGCCAGCAGTGTGGCCGGGAGAACAGATACGCAGTATTTT
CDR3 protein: CASSVAGRTDTQYF

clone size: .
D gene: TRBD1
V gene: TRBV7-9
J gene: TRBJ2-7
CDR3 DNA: TGTGCCAGCAGCTTAGGGCAGGGGGCGACCTACGAGCAGTACTTC
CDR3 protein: CASSLGQGATYEQYF

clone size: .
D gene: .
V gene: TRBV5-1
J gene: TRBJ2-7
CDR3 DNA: TGCGCCAGCAGCTGGGGATTTCAACCGGAACAGAGCGAGCAGTACTTC
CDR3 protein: CASSWGFQPEQSEQYF

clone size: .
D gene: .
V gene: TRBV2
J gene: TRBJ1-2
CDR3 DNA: TGTGCCAGCGGGGGGCAGGCGCGACTCTATGGCTACACCTTC
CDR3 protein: CASGGQARLYGYTF

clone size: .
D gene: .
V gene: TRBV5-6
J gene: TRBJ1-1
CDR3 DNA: TGTGCCAGCAGTTCACCCCCACCGAACACTGAAGCTTTCTTT
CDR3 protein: CASSSPPPNTEAFF

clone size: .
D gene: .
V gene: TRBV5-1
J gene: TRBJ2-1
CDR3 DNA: TGCGCCAGCAGCTTTAGTACAGGCTACAATGAGCAGTTCTTC
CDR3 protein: CASSFSTGYNEQFF

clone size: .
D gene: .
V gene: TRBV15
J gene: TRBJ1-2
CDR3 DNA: TGTGCCACCAGCAGAGATTCCCTTTGGGCCCTCAGAGGTGGCTACACCTTC
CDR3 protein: CATSRDSLWALRGGYTF

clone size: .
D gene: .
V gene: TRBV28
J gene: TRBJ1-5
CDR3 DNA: TGTGCCAGCAGTTCCACCCAGGGAAATCAGCCCCAGCATTTT
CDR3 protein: CASSSTQGNQPQHF